The rows below give T cell receptor beta chains drawn from one sample of a study of CD8 T cells in Susac syndrome. Each CDR3 protein is one row after TCRdb ran MiXCR on the immunoSEQ multiplex PCR reads. The table shows 65,000 to 80,000 distinct CDR3 sequences, with roughly 90% occurring only once. Sequencing input: CD8+ T cells from PBMCs. All receptors derive from a human donor with multiple sclerosis. Both conserved end residues are part of each CDR3. A D gene is named only where the DNA matches it firmly. Some rows mark clone size as missing; the rest say once, few, many or name a class of expanded clone.

>TRBJ2-7|.|TRBV28|once
CASSPRDRPYEQYF
TGTGCCAGCAGTCCCCGGGACCGACCCTACGAGCAGTACTTC
>TRBJ2-5|.|TRBV5-6|.
CASSWGSGVETQYF
TGTGCCAGCAGCTGGGGATCGGGGGTGGAGACCCAGTACTTC
>TRBJ2-7|.|TRBV7-9|.
CASSLTGDEQYF
TGTGCCAGCAGCTTAACCGGGGACGAGCAGTACTTC
>TRBJ2-1|TRBD2|TRBV19|.
CASTGSGLAGGPYYNEQFF
TGTGCCAGTACAGGTTCGGGACTAGCGGGAGGGCCCTATTACAATGAGCAGTTCTTC
>TRBJ2-1|.|TRBV19|.
CASSIYGMASNEQFF
TGTGCCAGTAGTATATATGGAATGGCTTCCAATGAGCAGTTCTTC
>TRBJ1-2|.|TRBV28|.
CASSQGYGYTF
TGTGCCAGCAGCCAGGGCTATGGCTACACCTTC
>TRBJ2-1|.|TRBV4-1|.
CASSPTVIGPKLNEQFF
TGCGCCAGCAGCCCGACGGTCATAGGGCCGAAACTCAATGAGCAGTTCTTC
>TRBJ1-2|.|TRBV5-6|.
CASSLVSGLHGYTF
TGTGCCAGCAGCTTGGTTTCGGGGTTACATGGCTACACCTTC
>TRBJ2-6|TRBD2|TRBV2|.
CASSDRGTSGGAVGANVLTF
TGTGCCAGCAGTGATCGAGGGACTAGCGGGGGGGCCGTGGGGGCCAACGTCCTGACTTTC
>TRBJ1-5|.|TRBV12-3/TRBV12-4|once
CASRRGGLQPQHF
TGTGCCAGCAGACGCGGGGGTCTTCAGCCCCAGCATTTT